This TCR beta chain was retrieved from a study of blood T cell repertoires in COVID-19. Study-level background: Samples representing acute and convalescent COVID-19 were sourced from the United States, Italy and Spain. PBMCs, B-cell-depleted T cells, or T cells provided the cDNA or gDNA that made up the material.

In its sample, this clone was seen once. As processed by the authors: Nucleated cell counts were estimated from reference gene primer amplification. Data came from immunoSEQ multiplex PCR; TCRdb stores just in-frame clones and leaves some out. V, J and clone size were drawn from that table, and D and trimming were deduced from the DNA. The table includes some 360,000 clones, approximately 89% detected once. The V and J ends lost 6 bases and 1 base respectively, with 18 bases between them. From germline, CDR1 is SQVTM and CDR2 ANQGSEA. The CDR3 has 15 amino acids. V usage is TRBV29-1 and J usage is TRBJ1-1, with D maybe TRBD1 (6 bases). This clonotype was obtained from an older woman with COVID-19, enrolled during active disease. Material for sequencing was peripheral blood. The CDR3 DNA reads as TGCAGCGTCACCCCCCCTGGACAGAGGAACACTGAAGCTTTCTTT. Amino acid sequence: CSVTPPGQRNTEAFF.